A selection of T cell receptor beta chains follows, all from one sample in a study of blood T cell repertoires in COVID-19. Produced via immunoSEQ multiplex PCR; TCRdb's table is partial and in-frame only. This table holds under 350,000 clones, 85% found once. Sequencing was carried out using peripheral blood. These receptor sequences come from a human donor in a cohort sampled during active COVID-19. Both conserved end residues are part of each CDR3. Each record gives: CDR3 protein, CDR3 DNA, D gene, V gene, J gene, clone size, CDR3 length. The D gene is left open where the match is weak. Size tells how often a clone was seen (once, few, many) or the class of an expanded clone, and some rows leave it out.

CDR3 protein: CASSYTGGTEAFF; CDR3 DNA: TGTGCCAGCAGTTACACCGGGGGCACTGAAGCTTTCTTT; D gene: NA; V gene: TRBV27; J gene: TRBJ1-1; clone size: NA; CDR3 length: 13
CDR3 protein: CSGTGGEKLFF; CDR3 DNA: TGCAGCGGGACAGGGGGGGAAAAACTGTTTTTT; D gene: TRBD1; V gene: TRBV20-1; J gene: TRBJ1-4; clone size: once; CDR3 length: 11
CDR3 protein: CASSITTGLQETQYF; CDR3 DNA: TGTGCCAGCAGTATTACGACGGGACTGCAAGAGACCCAGTACTTC; D gene: NA; V gene: TRBV27; J gene: TRBJ2-5; clone size: NA; CDR3 length: 15
CDR3 protein: CASSLKLGANVLTF; CDR3 DNA: TGTGCCAGCAGTTTAAAGCTCGGGGCCAACGTCCTGACTTTC; D gene: NA; V gene: TRBV6-5; J gene: TRBJ2-6; clone size: NA; CDR3 length: 14
CDR3 protein: CASSSGVGTEAFF; CDR3 DNA: TGTGCCAGCAGCTCAGGGGTCGGTACTGAAGCTTTCTTT; D gene: NA; V gene: TRBV7-3; J gene: TRBJ1-1; clone size: NA; CDR3 length: 13
CDR3 protein: CASSLGSSQYNEQFF; CDR3 DNA: TGTGCCAGCAGCTTAGGGAGTTCCCAGTACAATGAGCAGTTCTTC; D gene: NA; V gene: TRBV7-9; J gene: TRBJ2-1; clone size: NA; CDR3 length: 15
CDR3 protein: CSVEDRGETEKLFF; CDR3 DNA: TGCAGCGTTGAAGATAGGGGTGAGACGGAAAAACTGTTTTTT; D gene: NA; V gene: TRBV29-1; J gene: TRBJ1-4; clone size: once; CDR3 length: 14
CDR3 protein: CASSGLPGQEADTQYF; CDR3 DNA: TGTGCCAGCAGCGGATTGCCGGGACAGGAGGCAGATACGCAGTATTTT; D gene: TRBD1; V gene: TRBV9; J gene: TRBJ2-3; clone size: NA; CDR3 length: 16
CDR3 protein: CASRQGGVNNEQFF; CDR3 DNA: TGTGCCAGCAGGCAGGGTGGGGTCAACAATGAGCAGTTCTTC; D gene: NA; V gene: TRBV7-9; J gene: TRBJ2-1; clone size: NA; CDR3 length: 14
CDR3 protein: CASSQDRGNTIYF; CDR3 DNA: TGTGCCAGCAGCCAGGACAGGGGAAACACCATATATTTT; D gene: TRBD1; V gene: TRBV3-1/TRBV3-2; J gene: TRBJ1-3; clone size: NA; CDR3 length: 13